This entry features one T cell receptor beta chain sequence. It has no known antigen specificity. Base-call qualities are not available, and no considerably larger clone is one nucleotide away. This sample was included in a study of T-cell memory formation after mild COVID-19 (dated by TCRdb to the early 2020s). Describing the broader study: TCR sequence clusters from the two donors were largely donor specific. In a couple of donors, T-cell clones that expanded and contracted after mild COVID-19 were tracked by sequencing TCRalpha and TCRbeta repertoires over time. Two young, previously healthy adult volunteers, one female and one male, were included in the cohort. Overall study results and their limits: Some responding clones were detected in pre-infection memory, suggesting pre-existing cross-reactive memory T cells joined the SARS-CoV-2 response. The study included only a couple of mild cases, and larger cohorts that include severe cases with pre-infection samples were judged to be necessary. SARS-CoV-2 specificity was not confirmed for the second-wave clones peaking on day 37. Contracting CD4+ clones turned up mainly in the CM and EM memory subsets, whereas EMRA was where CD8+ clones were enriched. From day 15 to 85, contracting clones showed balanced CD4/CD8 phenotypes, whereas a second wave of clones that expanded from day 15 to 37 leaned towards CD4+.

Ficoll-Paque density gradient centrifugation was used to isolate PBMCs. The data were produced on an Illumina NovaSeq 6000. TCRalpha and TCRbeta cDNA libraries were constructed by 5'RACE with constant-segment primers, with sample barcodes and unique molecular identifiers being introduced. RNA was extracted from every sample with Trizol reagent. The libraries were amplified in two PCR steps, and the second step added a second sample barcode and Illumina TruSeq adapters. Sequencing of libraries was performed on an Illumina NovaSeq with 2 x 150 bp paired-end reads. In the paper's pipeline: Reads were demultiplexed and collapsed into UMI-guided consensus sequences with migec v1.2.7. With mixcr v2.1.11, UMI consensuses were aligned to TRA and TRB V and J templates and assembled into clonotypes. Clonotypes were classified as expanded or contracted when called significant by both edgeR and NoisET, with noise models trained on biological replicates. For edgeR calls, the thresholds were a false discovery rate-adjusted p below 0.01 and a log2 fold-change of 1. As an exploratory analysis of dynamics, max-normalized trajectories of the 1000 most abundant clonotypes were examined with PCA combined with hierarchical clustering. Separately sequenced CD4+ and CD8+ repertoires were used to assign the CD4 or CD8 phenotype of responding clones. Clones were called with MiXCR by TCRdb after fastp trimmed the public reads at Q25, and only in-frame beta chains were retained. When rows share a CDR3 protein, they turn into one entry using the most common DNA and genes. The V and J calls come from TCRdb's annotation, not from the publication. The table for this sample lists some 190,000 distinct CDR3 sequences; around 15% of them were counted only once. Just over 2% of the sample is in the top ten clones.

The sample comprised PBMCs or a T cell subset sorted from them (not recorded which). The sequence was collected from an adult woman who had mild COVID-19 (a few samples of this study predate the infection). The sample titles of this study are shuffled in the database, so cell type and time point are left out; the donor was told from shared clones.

The nucleotide sequence reads TGTGCCAGCAGCGTGTGGGGATCCACAGATACGCAGTATTTT. It is translated as CASSVWGSTDTQYF. The V and J genes are TRBV13 and TRBJ2-3, with an unclear D gene assignment. Inclusive of the bounding cysteine and phenylalanine, the CDR3 is 14 residues long. Left in the record is the CDR3 DNA by itself, 42 bases read in frame from the first base. Based on the germline V gene (reference sequence), the CDR1 and CDR2 sequences are PRHDT and FYEKMQ. V is cut by 5 bases and J by 2 bases, and the space between the germline ends is 11 bases.